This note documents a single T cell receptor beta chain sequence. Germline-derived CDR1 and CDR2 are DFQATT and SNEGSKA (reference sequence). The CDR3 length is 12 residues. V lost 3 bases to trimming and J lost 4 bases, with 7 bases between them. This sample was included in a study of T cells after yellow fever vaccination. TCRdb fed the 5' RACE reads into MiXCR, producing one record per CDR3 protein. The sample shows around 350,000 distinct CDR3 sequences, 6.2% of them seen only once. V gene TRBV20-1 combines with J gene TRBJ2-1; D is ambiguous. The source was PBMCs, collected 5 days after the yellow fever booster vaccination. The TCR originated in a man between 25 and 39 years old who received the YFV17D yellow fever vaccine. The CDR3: CSASQIYNEQFF. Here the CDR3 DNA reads TGCAGTGCTAGCCAGATTTACAATGAGCAGTTCTTC.